This T cell receptor beta chain was recorded in a study of shared clonotypes between healthy human individuals. The study's findings and limits: Only blood samples were collected, and tissue repertoires likely differ.

All of the donors resided in Nashville, Tennessee, and each was a Caucasian adult. As to this clone: Its antigen is currently unknown.

The CDR3 length is 14 residues. Germline V gene sequence: CDR1 SGHTA, CDR2 FQGNSA. Trimming took off 4 bases at V and 6 bases at J, with 14 bases between the two ends. TCRdb keeps only in-frame clones here, not all; method: immunoSEQ multiplex PCR. The table includes over a million clones, about 96% detected once. Sequencing input: naive CD4+ T cells sorted from blood. The subset was: CD45RA+ positively selected. V usage is TRBV7-2 and J usage is TRBJ2-3; D remains unclear. The clonotype was recovered from a man aged 25 to 40 in good health. CDR3 region: CASSSRALRDTQYF. CDR3 sequence (DNA): TGTGCCAGCAGCTCCCGGGCCCTTAGGGATACGCAGTATTTT. The variable domain in full, completed from reference TRBV7-2 and TRBJ2-3, reads GAGVSQSPSNKVTEKGKDVELRCDPISGHTALYWYRQSLGQGLEFLIYFQGNSAPDKSGLPSDRFSAERTGGSVSTLTIQRTQQEDSAVYLCASSSRALRDTQYFGPGTRLTVL.